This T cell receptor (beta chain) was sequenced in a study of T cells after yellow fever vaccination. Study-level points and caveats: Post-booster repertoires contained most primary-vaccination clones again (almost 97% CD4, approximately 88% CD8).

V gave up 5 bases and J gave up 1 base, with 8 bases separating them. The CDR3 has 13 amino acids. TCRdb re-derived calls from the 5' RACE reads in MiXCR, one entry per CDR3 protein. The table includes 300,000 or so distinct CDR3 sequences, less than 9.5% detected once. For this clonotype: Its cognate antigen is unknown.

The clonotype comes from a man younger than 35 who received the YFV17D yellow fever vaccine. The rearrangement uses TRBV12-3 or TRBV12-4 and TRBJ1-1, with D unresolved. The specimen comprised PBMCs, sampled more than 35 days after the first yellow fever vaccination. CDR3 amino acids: CASSLYRNTEAFF. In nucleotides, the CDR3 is TGTGCCAGCAGTCTATACAGGAACACTGAAGCTTTCTTT.